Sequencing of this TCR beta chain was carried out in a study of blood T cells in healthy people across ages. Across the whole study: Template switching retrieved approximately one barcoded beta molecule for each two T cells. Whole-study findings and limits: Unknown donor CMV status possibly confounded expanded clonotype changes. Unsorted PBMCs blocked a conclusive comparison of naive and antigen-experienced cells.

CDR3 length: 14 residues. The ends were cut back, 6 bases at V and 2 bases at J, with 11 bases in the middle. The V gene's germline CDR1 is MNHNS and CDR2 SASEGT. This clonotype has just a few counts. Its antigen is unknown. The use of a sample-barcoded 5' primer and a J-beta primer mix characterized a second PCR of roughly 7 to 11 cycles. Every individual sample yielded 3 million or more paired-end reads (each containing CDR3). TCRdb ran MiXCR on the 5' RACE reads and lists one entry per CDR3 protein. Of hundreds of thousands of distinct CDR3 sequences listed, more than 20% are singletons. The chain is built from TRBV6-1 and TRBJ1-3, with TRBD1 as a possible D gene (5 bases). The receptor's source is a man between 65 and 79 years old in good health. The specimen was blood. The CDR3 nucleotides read TGTGCCAGCAGCACGGACACGACTGGAAACACCATATATTTT. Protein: CASSTDTTGNTIYF.